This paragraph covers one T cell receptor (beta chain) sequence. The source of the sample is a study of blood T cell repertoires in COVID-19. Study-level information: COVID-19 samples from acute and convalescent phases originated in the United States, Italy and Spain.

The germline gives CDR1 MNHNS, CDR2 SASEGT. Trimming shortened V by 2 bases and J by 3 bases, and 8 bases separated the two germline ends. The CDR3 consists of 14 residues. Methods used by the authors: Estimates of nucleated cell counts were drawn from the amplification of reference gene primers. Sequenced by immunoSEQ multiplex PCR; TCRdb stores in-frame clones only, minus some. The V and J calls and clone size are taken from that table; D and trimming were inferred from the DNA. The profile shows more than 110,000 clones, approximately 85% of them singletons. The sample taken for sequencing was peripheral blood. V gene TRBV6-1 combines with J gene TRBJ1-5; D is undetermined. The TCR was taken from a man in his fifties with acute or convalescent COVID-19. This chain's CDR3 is CASSEFGNNQPQHF. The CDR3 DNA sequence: TGTGCCAGCAGTGAATTCGGGAACAATCAGCCCCAGCATTTT.